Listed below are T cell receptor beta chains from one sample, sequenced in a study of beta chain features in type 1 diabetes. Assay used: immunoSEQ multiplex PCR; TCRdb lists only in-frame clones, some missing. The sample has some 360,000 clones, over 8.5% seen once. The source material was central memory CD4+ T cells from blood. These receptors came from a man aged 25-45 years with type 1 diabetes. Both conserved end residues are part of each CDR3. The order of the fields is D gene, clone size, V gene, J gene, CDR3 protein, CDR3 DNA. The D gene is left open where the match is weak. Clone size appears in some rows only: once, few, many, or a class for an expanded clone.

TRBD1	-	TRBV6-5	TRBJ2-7	CAISPNRDRGHEQYF	TGTGCCATCAGCCCGAACCGGGACAGGGGACACGAGCAGTACTTC
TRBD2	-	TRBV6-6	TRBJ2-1	CAIRPGLADYNEQFF	TGTGCCATCAGGCCGGGACTAGCGGACTACAATGAGCAGTTCTTC
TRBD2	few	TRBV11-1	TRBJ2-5	CASSPWTSGSRAETQYF	TGTGCCAGCAGCCCATGGACTAGCGGGAGCCGGGCGGAGACCCAGTACTTC
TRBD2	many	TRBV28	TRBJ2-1	CASSYAGGNEQFF	TGTGCCAGCAGTTATGCGGGAGGAAATGAGCAGTTCTTC
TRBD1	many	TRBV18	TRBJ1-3	CASSPGQGSGNTIYF	TGTGCCAGCTCACCAGGACAGGGCTCTGGAAACACCATATATTTT
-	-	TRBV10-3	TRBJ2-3	CAISESMGGGGNTDTQYF	TGTGCCATCAGTGAGTCGATGGGTGGAGGAGGGAACACAGATACGCAGTATTTT
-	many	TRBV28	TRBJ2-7	CAISGAPLYEQYF	TGTGCCATCTCAGGGGCGCCATTATACGAGCAGTACTTC
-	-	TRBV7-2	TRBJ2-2	CASSQDWARWAAGELFF	TGCGCCAGCAGCCAAGACTGGGCGAGGTGGGCCGCCGGGGAGCTGTTTTTT
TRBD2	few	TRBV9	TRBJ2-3	CASSSRTSGRGTDTQYF	TGTGCCAGCAGCTCTAGGACTAGCGGGAGAGGTACAGATACGCAGTATTTT
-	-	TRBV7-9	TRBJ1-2	CASRQGPGYGYTF	TGTGCCAGCAGACAGGGACCGGGCTATGGCTACACCTTC
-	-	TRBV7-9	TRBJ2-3	CASSLTRRRITDTQYF	TGTGCCAGCAGCTTAACGAGGCGGCGGATCACAGATACGCAGTATTTT
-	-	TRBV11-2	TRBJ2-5	CASSFIREETQYF	TGTGCCAGCAGCTTTATCAGGGAAGAGACCCAGTACTTC
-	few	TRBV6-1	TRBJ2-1	CAISGGNEQFF	TGTGCCATCAGCGGCGGCAATGAGCAGTTCTTC
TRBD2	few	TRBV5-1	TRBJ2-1	CASSPGTSGYLFGQFF	TGCGCCAGCAGCCCGGGGACTAGCGGGTACCTTTTTGGGCAGTTCTTC
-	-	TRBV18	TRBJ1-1	CASSPGQNTEAFF	TGTGCCAGCTCACCAGGACAGAACACTGAAGCTTTCTTT
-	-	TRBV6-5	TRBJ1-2	CASSERGESNRYTF	TGTGCCAGCAGTGAGAGAGGGGAAAGCAATCGCTACACCTTC
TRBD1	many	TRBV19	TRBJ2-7	CASSSSAGQGTNEQYF	TGTGCCAGTAGTTCCTCCGCGGGACAGGGTACCAACGAGCAGTACTTC
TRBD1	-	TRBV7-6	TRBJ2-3	CASSPLGTESTDTQYF	TGTGCCAGCAGCCCCCTGGGGACAGAGAGCACAGATACGCAGTATTTT
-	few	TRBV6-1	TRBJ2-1	CASSEVGDEQFF	TGTGCCAGCAGTGAAGTTGGAGATGAGCAGTTCTTC
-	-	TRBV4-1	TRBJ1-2	CASSQVASQHYGYTF	TGCGCCAGCAGCCAAGTCGCCAGTCAACACTATGGCTACACCTTC
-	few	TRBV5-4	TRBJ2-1	CASSLNSGNEQFF	TGTGCCAGCAGCTTGAACAGTGGGAATGAGCAGTTCTTC
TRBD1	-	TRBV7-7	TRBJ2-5	CASSPTRGHETQYF	TGTGCTAGCAGCCCTACTAGGGGGCACGAGACCCAGTACTTC
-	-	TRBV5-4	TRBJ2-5	CASSRGGVETQYF	TGTGCCAGCAGCCGAGGGGGGGTAGAGACCCAGTACTTC
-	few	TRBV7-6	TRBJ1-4	CASSLELAGKLFF	TGTGCCAGCAGCTTAGAACTTGCTGGAAAACTGTTTTTT
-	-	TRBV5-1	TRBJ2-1	CASSSLERAVYNEQFF	TGCGCCAGCAGCTCCTTGGAGAGGGCGGTCTACAATGAGCAGTTCTTC
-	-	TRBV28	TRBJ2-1	CASRFGAREQFF	TGTGCCAGCAGATTTGGAGCCCGGGAGCAGTTCTTC
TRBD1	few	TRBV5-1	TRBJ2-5	CASSLDDRAGETQYF	TGCGCCAGCAGCTTGGACGACAGGGCTGGGGAGACCCAGTACTTC
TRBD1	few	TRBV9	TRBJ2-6	CARSVWARGRSGANVLTF	TGTGCCCGCAGCGTTTGGGCCAGGGGGCGCTCTGGGGCCAACGTCCTGACTTTC
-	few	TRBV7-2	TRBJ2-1	CASSFGGYNEQFF	TGTGCCAGCAGCTTCGGGGGTTACAATGAGCAGTTCTTC
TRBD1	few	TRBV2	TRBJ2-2	CASSGQGGELFF	TGTGCCAGCAGCGGACAGGGCGGGGAGCTGTTTTTT
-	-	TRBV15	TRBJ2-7	CATSRDYRELDYEQYF	TGTGCCACCAGCAGAGATTACAGGGAGTTGGACTACGAGCAGTACTTC
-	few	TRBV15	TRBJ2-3	CATSRDIQATSTDTQYF	TGTGCCACCAGCAGAGATATACAGGCTACTAGCACAGATACGCAGTATTTT
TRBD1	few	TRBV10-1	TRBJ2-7	CASSDGTGRSEQYF	TGCGCCAGCAGTGACGGGACAGGGAGGTCCGAGCAGTACTTC
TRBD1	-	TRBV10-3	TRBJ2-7	CASSLPTGAYTYEQYF	TGTGCCAGCAGTCTACCGACAGGGGCCTACACCTACGAGCAGTACTTC
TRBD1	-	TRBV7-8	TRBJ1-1	CASRHGQGRGMNTEAFF	TGTGCCAGCAGACACGGACAGGGACGGGGCATGAACACTGAAGCTTTCTTT
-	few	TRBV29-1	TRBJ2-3	CSLSSGPGSTDTQYF	TGCAGCCTAAGCTCGGGTCCCGGTAGCACAGATACGCAGTATTTT
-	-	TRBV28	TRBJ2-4	CASTHRDKNIQYF	TGTGCCAGCACCCATCGGGACAAAAACATTCAGTACTTC
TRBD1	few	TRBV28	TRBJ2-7	CASSPLGDRGSYEQYF	TGTGCCAGCAGTCCATTAGGGGACAGGGGATCCTACGAGCAGTACTTC
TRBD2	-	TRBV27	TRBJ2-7	CASSFQLAGSGEQYF	TGTGCCAGCAGTTTCCAACTAGCGGGCTCTGGCGAGCAGTACTTC
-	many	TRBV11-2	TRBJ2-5	CASSLVGSGQETQYF	TGTGCCAGCAGCTTAGTTGGTAGCGGACAAGAGACCCAGTACTTC
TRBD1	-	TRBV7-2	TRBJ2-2	CASSPRTGGAGELFF	TGTGCCAGCAGCCCGAGGACAGGGGGGGCCGGGGAGCTGTTTTTT
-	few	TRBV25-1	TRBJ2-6	CASSEGGAGANVLTF	TGTGCCAGCAGTGAAGGGGGCGCTGGGGCCAACGTCCTGACTTTC
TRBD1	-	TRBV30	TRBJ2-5	CAWSVLAGGRETQYF	TGTGCCTGGAGTGTACTGGCAGGGGGTAGGGAGACCCAGTACTTC
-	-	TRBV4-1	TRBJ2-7	CASSRGTDSSYEQYF	TGCGCCAGCAGTCGTGGGACGGACAGCTCCTACGAGCAGTACTTC
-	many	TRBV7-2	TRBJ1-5	CASSLRPDQPQHF	TGTGCCAGCAGCTTAAGGCCGGATCAGCCCCAGCATTTT
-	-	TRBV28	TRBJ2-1	CASRPPPWDGNNEQFF	TGTGCCAGCAGACCTCCCCCCTGGGACGGTAACAATGAGCAGTTCTTC
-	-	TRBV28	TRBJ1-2	CASSRGGYGYTF	TGTGCCAGCAGCCGGGGAGGGTATGGCTACACCTTC
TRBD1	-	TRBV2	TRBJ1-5	CASSERGGESYQPQHF	TGTGCCAGCAGTGAAAGAGGGGGCGAATCATACCAGCCCCAGCATTTT
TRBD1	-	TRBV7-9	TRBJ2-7	CASSTGTGFYEQYF	TGTGCCAGCAGCACCGGGACAGGCTTCTACGAGCAGTACTTC
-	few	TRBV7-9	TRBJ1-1	CASSPQGGTEAFF	TGTGCCAGCAGCCCTCAGGGAGGCACTGAAGCTTTCTTT
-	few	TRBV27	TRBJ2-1	CASSTFNNEQFF	TGTGCCAGCAGTACCTTTAACAATGAGCAGTTCTTC
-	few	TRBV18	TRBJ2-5	CASSPDLSETQYF	TGTGCCAGCTCACCCGATTTGTCGGAGACCCAGTACTTC
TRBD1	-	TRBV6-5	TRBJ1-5	CASSVDRDQPQHF	TGTGCCAGCAGCGTCGACAGGGACCAGCCCCAGCATTTT
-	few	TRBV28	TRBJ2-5	CASSLGQKWETQYF	TGTGCCAGCAGTTTGGGGCAGAAGTGGGAGACCCAGTACTTC
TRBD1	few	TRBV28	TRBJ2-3	CASSFLGQGGPSTDTQYF	TGTGCCAGCAGTTTCTTGGGACAGGGGGGCCCTAGCACAGATACGCAGTATTTT
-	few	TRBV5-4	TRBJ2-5	CASSLANSQETQYF	TGTGCCAGCAGCTTGGCCAACAGCCAAGAGACCCAGTACTTC
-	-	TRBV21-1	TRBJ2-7	CASSKEGEISYEQYF	TGTGCCAGCAGCAAAGAAGGGGAAATCTCCTACGAGCAGTACTTC
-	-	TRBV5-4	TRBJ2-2	CASSVHGELFF	TGTGCCAGCAGCGTCCACGGGGAGCTGTTTTTT
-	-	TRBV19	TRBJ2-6	CASSLFGGAGANVLTF	TGTGCCAGTAGCCTGTTTGGGGGGGCAGGGGCCAACGTCCTGACTTTC